This passage covers 25 T cell receptor beta chains from one sample sequenced in a study of PD-1 blockade in classical Hodgkin lymphoma. Each of the patients experienced relapse following autologous stem cell transplantation, and their brentuximab vedotin exposure differed. Profiled with immunoSEQ multiplex PCR; TCRdb holds only in-frame clones, not every one. The sample lists 15,000 to 20,000 clones; over 70% were seen once. The material sequenced was peripheral blood mononuclear cells (PBMCs), taken at baseline. The receptors originated from a human donor with classical Hodgkin lymphoma.

This clone was counted only a few times. The chain uses TRBV15 and TRBJ1-2; D is possibly TRBD1 (5 bases). This CDR3 region has 16 residues. Trimming removed 0 bases from V and 0 bases from J, with 11 bases in between. Germline CDR1 is LNHNV and CDR2 is YYDKDF (reference sequence). Here the CDR3 DNA reads TGTGCCACCAGCAGAGATGACCGGGGCGCTAACTATGGCTACACCTTC. It translates to CATSRDDRGANYGYTF.

The chain employs TRBV7-2 and TRBJ2-3; D is perhaps TRBD1 or TRBD2 (5 bases each). The CDR3 is 11 amino acids. V lost 7 bases and J lost 9, with 11 bases in between. In germline, CDR1 is SGHTA, CDR2 FQGNSA. CDR3 DNA sequence: TGTGCCAGCACCTGGGGGAAAACGCAGTATTTT. Translating gives CASTWGKTQYF.

The chain uses TRBV7-3 and TRBJ2-3; weak D call: TRBD1 (6 bases). V was trimmed by 1 base and J by 5 bases, leaving 22 bases between them. CDR1 is SGHTA and CDR2 is FQGTGA in the germline V gene. The CDR3 is 18 residues long. DNA for the CDR3: TGTGCCAGCAGCTTAATGGGTAGGGGAAGCTTACAGGGAGATACGCAGTATTTT. Its translation is CASSLMGRGSLQGDTQYF.

The chain carries TRBV30 and TRBJ1-2; TRBD1 might be the D (5 bases). Germline assignment: CDR1 GTSNPN and CDR2 SVGIG (reference sequence). V lost 1 base, J lost 6 bases, and 15 bases lay in between. The CDR3 covers 14 residues. CDR3 region: CAWSDAGHFDGYTF. As DNA, the CDR3 is TGTGCCTGGAGTGACGCTGGACATTTTGATGGCTACACCTTC.

The gene calls are TRBV6-4 and TRBJ2-2; TRBD2 agrees at 7 bases. The V and J ends lost 6 bases and 7 bases, in that order; junction bases with no gene match: 5. This CDR3 comprises 13 residues. Germline loops: CDR1 MRHNA, CDR2 SNTAGT. The CDR3 sequence is CASSPSGVGELFF. DNA for the CDR3: TGTGCCAGCAGCCCAAGCGGGGTCGGGGAGCTGTTTTTT.

The rearrangement joins TRBV5-4 to TRBJ2-2; D call uncertain. V shed 0 bases and J shed 1 base, with 4 bases lying between them. Germline CDR1 SGHNT, CDR2 YYREEE (reference sequence). The CDR3 runs 14 residues. This CDR3 is CASSLDRNTGELFF. The CDR3 region has the DNA TGTGCCAGCAGCTTGGACAGGAACACCGGGGAGCTGTTTTTT.

This chain connects TRBV6-5 to TRBJ2-7, with 11 bases aligning to TRBD2. Trimming at V came to 5 bases and at J to 2 bases, leaving 5 bases not matched to a gene. Germline V gene data show CDR1 as MNHEY and CDR2 as SVGAGI. The CDR3 loop spans 15 amino acids. CDR3 residues: CASSTGTSGTYEQYF. CDR3 sequence (DNA): TGTGCCAGCAGTACCGGGACTAGCGGCACCTACGAGCAGTACTTC.

The chain combines TRBV5-1 with TRBJ1-4; TRBD1 agrees at 9 bases. The CDR3 runs 14 residues. Germline V gene lookup returns CDR1 SGHRS and CDR2 YFSETQ. Germline trimming cut 4 bases from V and 8 bases from J; bases unmatched to any gene: 6. The CDR3 DNA sequence: TGCGCCAGCAGCCTTGGGACAGGGATGGAAAAACTGTTTTTT. It translates to CASSLGTGMEKLFF. Variable domain in full (rest from reference TRBV5-1 and TRBJ1-4): KAGVTQTPRYLIKTRGQQVTLSCSPISGHRSVSWYQQTPGQGLQFLFEYFSETQRNKGNFPGRFSGRQFSNSRSEMNVSTLELGDSALYLCASSLGTGMEKLFFGSGTQLSVL.

The V call is TRBV19, the J call TRBJ2-1; TRBD1 matches 7 bases. Germline V gene data show CDR1 as LNHDA and CDR2 as SQIVND (reference sequence). The CDR3 runs 14 residues. The V segment lost 10 bases and the J segment 4 bases; nucleotides outside the gene matches: 10. CDR3 in DNA: TGTGCCACAGAACTGACAGGGCCTTACAATGAGCAGTTCTTC. Its protein product is CATELTGPYNEQFF.

The J gene is TRBJ2-1, the V gene TRBV6-5, with 8 positions matching TRBD1. V trimming: 7 bases; J trimming: 7 bases; junction bases outside the gene matches: 12. The CDR3 length is 15 residues. Germline CDR1 reads MNHEY; CDR2 reads SVGAGI. The CDR3 here is CASISGTGLWNEQFF. In nucleotides, the CDR3 is TGTGCCAGCATTTCCGGGACAGGCTTATGGAATGAGCAGTTCTTC.

The chain uses TRBV4-1 and TRBJ2-4, with 7 bases lining up with TRBD1. V lost 4 bases and J lost 2; bases outside the gene matches: 8. The CDR3 runs to 16 residues. CDR1 and CDR2 from the germline V gene are MGHRA and YSYEKL. CDR3 nucleotides: TGCGCCAGCAGCCTAAACAGGGGAAAGACCAAAAACATTCAGTACTTC. Its translation is CASSLNRGKTKNIQYF.

This chain uses TRBV5-8 with TRBJ1-4, with D perhaps TRBD1 (5 bases). Germline V gene sequence: CDR1 SGHTS, CDR2 YDEGEE. The CDR3 sequence is 16 residues long. The V and J ends lost 0 bases and 0 bases respectively, with 9 bases between them. The CDR3 sequence: CASSLGRGATNEKLFF. The DNA for the CDR3 is TGTGCCAGCAGCTTGGGTAGGGGAGCAACTAATGAAAAACTGTTTTTT. The full variable domain, completed using reference TRBV5-8 and TRBJ1-4, is EAGVTQSPTHLIKTRGQQATLRCSPISGHTSVYWYQQALGLGLQFLLWYDEGEERNRGNFPPRFSGRQFPNYSSELNVNALELEDSALYLCASSLGRGATNEKLFFGSGTQLSVL.

V and J are TRBV11-2 and TRBJ2-7; D uncertain. This CDR3 is built from 12 residues. Germline-derived CDR1 and CDR2 are SGHAT and FQNNGV. V shed 5 bases and J shed 9 bases, with 14 bases lying between them. CDR3 amino acids: CASSLLKEWQYF. The CDR3 nucleotides are TGTGCCAGCAGCCTTCTGAAAGAATGGCAGTACTTC. The variable domain in full, with the rest retrieved from reference TRBV11-2 and TRBJ2-7, is EAGVAQSPRYKIIEKRQSVAFWCNPISGHATLYWYQQILGQGPKLLIQFQNNGVVDDSQLPKDRFSAERLKGVDSTLKIQPAKLEDSAVYLCASSLLKEWQYFGPGTRLTVT.

This clone is medium-sized within its sample. The CDR3 here is CASSPPDNYEQYF. Here the CDR3 DNA reads TGCGCCAGCAGCCCACCGGACAACTACGAGCAGTACTTC. This chain joins TRBV4-1 and TRBJ2-7, with a possible D match to TRBD1 (5 bases). V lost 4 bases and J 3 bases, leaving 10 bases between the germline ends. The CDR3 consists of 13 residues. Germline values: CDR1 MGHRA, CDR2 YSYEKL.

V usage is TRBV11-2 and J usage is TRBJ1-1; a weak D match, TRBD1 (5 bases). This CDR3 has 15 residues. V shed 5 bases and J shed 1 base, with 14 bases lying between them. From germline, CDR1 is SGHAT and CDR2 FQNNGV. The CDR3 spells CASSPRLGGNTEAFF. The CDR3 DNA is TGTGCCAGCAGCCCCCGTTTGGGGGGGAACACTGAAGCTTTCTTT.

The rearrangement links TRBV6-5 to TRBJ1-2, with 7 bases fitting TRBD1. The germline gives CDR1 MNHEY, CDR2 SVGAGI. V was pared by 5 bases and J by 4 bases, with 10 bases of the junction left unmatched. CDR3 length: 15 amino acids. The CDR3: CASSTPSGGIYGYTF. The CDR3 DNA reads as TGTGCCAGCAGTACTCCCTCAGGGGGTATCTATGGCTACACCTTC.

CDR3 nucleotide sequence: TGCGCCAGCAGCTTGGGAGAAAAAGAGACCCAGTACTTC. This gives the protein CASSLGEKETQYF. The chain has TRBV5-1 and TRBJ2-5; unclear D gene. Germline CDR1 and CDR2: SGHRS and YFSETQ. The CDR3 contains 13 residues. V gave up 0 bases and J gave up 3 bases, with 6 bases separating them.

This clone appeared once. The rearrangement uses TRBV7-2 and TRBJ2-1, with no clear D. CDR3 length: 13 amino acids. Deletions cut 7 bases from V and 10 bases from J, with 17 bases between. Germline V gives CDR1 SGHTA, CDR2 FQGNSA. The CDR3 DNA follows: TGTGCCAGCACCCGACCCGGGTCCGGGGAGCAGTTCTTC. Its translation is CASTRPGSGEQFF.

In this sample, this clone turned up a few times. Other DNA sequences from this sample encode an identical CDR3 as well. The genes are TRBV4-1 and TRBJ2-5; 7 bases match TRBD2. This CDR3 comprises 15 residues. The germline V gene encodes CDR1 MGHRA and CDR2 YSYEKL. With V trimmed by 1 base and J by 5 bases, 7 bases remained unmatched. The CDR3 loop is CASSQGASGAETQYF. The CDR3 DNA sequence: TGCGCCAGCAGCCAAGGGGCTAGCGGTGCGGAGACCCAGTACTTC.

The V call is TRBV2, the J call TRBJ2-1, with 13 bases aligning to TRBD2. CDR1 is SNHLY, CDR2 FYNNEI, per germline. V trimming: 6 bases; J trimming: 2 bases; junction bases outside the gene matches: 7. CDR3 length: 17 residues. CDR3 loop: CASRVPTSGGAYNEQFF. The DNA for the CDR3 is TGTGCCAGCAGGGTCCCTACTAGCGGGGGGGCCTACAATGAGCAGTTCTTC.

This chain connects TRBV5-8 to TRBJ1-5, with D hard to call. The CDR3 extends over 13 amino acids. Germline values: CDR1 SGHTS, CDR2 YDEGEE. V was clipped by 2 bases and J by 9 bases, with 12 bases between them. The CDR3 region has the DNA TGTGCCAGCAGCTTCACCCTCAGCGGGCCCCAGCATTTT. It codes for CASSFTLSGPQHF.

The chain uses TRBV7-2 and TRBJ2-1; 7 bases line up with TRBD2. The CDR3 has 16 residues. Germline V gene data show CDR1 as SGHTA and CDR2 as FQGNSA. The V and J ends lost 3 bases and 0 bases, in that order; junction bases with no gene match: 5. The CDR3 here is CASSFLAGSSYNEQFF. The CDR3 DNA is TGTGCCAGCAGCTTCTTAGCGGGTAGCTCCTACAATGAGCAGTTCTTC.

V gene TRBV6-5 combines with J gene TRBJ2-7; the D gene is possibly TRBD1 (6 bases). The CDR3 contains 16 residues. Germline CDR1 MNHEY, CDR2 SVGAGI. V lost 2 bases and J lost 4, with 18 bases in between. CDR3 coding DNA: TGTGCCAGCAGTTACAAGGCACCTGAAGGGGGTTACGAGCAGTACTTC. The encoded protein is CASSYKAPEGGYEQYF.

The J gene is TRBJ2-4, the V gene TRBV10-2, with D maybe TRBD2 (5 bases). There are 12 residues in the CDR3. From germline, CDR1 is WSHSY and CDR2 SAAADI. V was cut by 0 bases and J by 8 bases, with 5 bases left in between. In DNA, the CDR3 is TGCGCCAGCAGTGAGTCGAGGGACATTCAGTACTTC. Translation gives CASSESRDIQYF.

The chain has TRBV5-1 and TRBJ1-1; D is unresolved. This CDR3 is built from 13 residues. V was trimmed by 0 bases and J by 2 bases, leaving 5 bases between them. Germline loops: CDR1 SGHRS, CDR2 YFSETQ. The CDR3, as DNA: TGCGCCAGCAGCTTGGCCACTAACACTGAAGCTTTCTTT. Protein sequence: CASSLATNTEAFF. Combining the CDR3 with reference TRBV5-1 and TRBJ1-1 gives the whole variable domain KAGVTQTPRYLIKTRGQQVTLSCSPISGHRSVSWYQQTPGQGLQFLFEYFSETQRNKGNFPGRFSGRQFSNSRSEMNVSTLELGDSALYLCASSLATNTEAFFGQGTRLTVV.